Listed below are T cell receptor beta chains from one sample, sequenced in a study of patients and donors after allogeneic stem cell transplantation. TCRdb passed the RT-PCR reads through MiXCR, listing each CDR3 protein once. The sample gives about 110,000 distinct CDR3 sequences, around 38% of which show up once; around 25% is in the top ten. The sequencing sample was made of blood, either unsorted or a sorted T cell fraction (not recorded which). These receptors all stem from a human donor who was either an allogeneic HSCT recipient or a stem cell or donor lymphocyte infusion donor (not recorded which). It is not recorded whose cells these are; they may come from a transplant donor. The CDR3 runs from the conserved cysteine through the conserved F or W. A D gene is named only where the DNA matches it firmly. The size field is filled for only some rows; it gives once, few, many or a size class.

size: .; D: .; J: TRBJ2-2; V: TRBV7-2; DNA: TGTGCCAGCAACCCGGGACTTAACACCGGGGAGCTGTTTTTT; CDR3: CASNPGLNTGELFF
size: once; D: .; J: TRBJ2-1; V: TRBV20-1; DNA: TGCAGTGCTAGGGCTCCCTCCTACAATGAGCAGTTCTTC; CDR3: CSARAPSYNEQFF
size: many; D: .; J: TRBJ2-2; V: TRBV27; DNA: TGTGCCAGCAGTCACAACACCGGGGAGCTGTTTTTT; CDR3: CASSHNTGELFF
size: few; D: TRBD1; J: TRBJ2-3; V: TRBV10-3; DNA: TGTGCCATCAGTGCCCAGGTCGGGACAGGGGAGACAGATACGCAGTATTTT; CDR3: CAISAQVGTGETDTQYF
size: .; D: TRBD1; J: TRBJ2-7; V: TRBV7-3; DNA: TGTGCCAGCAGCTACGACAGGGATGACGAGCAGTACTTC; CDR3: CASSYDRDDEQYF
size: few; D: .; J: TRBJ2-3; V: TRBV28; DNA: TGTGCCAGCAGTTCGTTCACAGGGAAAGATACGCAGTATTTT; CDR3: CASSSFTGKDTQYF
size: .; D: .; J: TRBJ1-5; V: TRBV7-9; DNA: TGTGCCAGCAGCCTTGGACAAAATCAGCCCCAGCATTTT; CDR3: CASSLGQNQPQHF
size: .; D: TRBD2; J: TRBJ2-1; V: TRBV28; DNA: TGTGCCAGCAGTTTCTCTGCTTGGCTAGCGGCCTCCTACAATGAGCAGTTCTTC; CDR3: CASSFSAWLAASYNEQFF
size: few; D: .; J: TRBJ1-1; V: TRBV7-8; DNA: TGTGCCAGCAGCCCCCGTCTCGGCACTGAAGCTTTCTTT; CDR3: CASSPRLGTEAFF
size: .; D: TRBD1; J: TRBJ1-1; V: TRBV7-2; DNA: TGTGCCAGCAGCTTAGGCCCAGGGGGCCGAATGAACACTGAAGCTTTCTTT; CDR3: CASSLGPGGRMNTEAFF
size: few; D: .; J: TRBJ2-2; V: TRBV6-5; DNA: TGTGCCAGCAGCTATTCGCCAGGGACCGGGGAGCTGTTTTTT; CDR3: CASSYSPGTGELFF
size: .; D: .; J: TRBJ1-1; V: TRBV15; DNA: TGTGCCACCAGCAGAGATCATGGGATGACTTTCTTT; CDR3: CATSRDHGMTFF
size: many; D: .; J: TRBJ1-6; V: TRBV28; DNA: TGTGCCATTCAGGGACCGAATAATTCACCCCTCCACTTT; CDR3: CAIQGPNNSPLHF
size: few; D: .; J: TRBJ1-2; V: TRBV12-3/TRBV12-4; DNA: TGTGCCAGCAGTTTACAGGGATTAGGGTATGGCTACACCTTC; CDR3: CASSLQGLGYGYTF
size: .; D: .; J: TRBJ2-1; V: TRBV6-5; DNA: TGTGCCAGCAGCCAAATCCCGGGACACAAGGGGTCCTACAATGAGCAGTTCTTC; CDR3: CASSQIPGHKGSYNEQFF
size: .; D: TRBD2; J: TRBJ2-2; V: TRBV9; DNA: TGTGCCAGCAGCGTAGCTAAGCTAGCGGGAGACACCGGGGAGCTGTTTTTT; CDR3: CASSVAKLAGDTGELFF
size: .; D: .; J: TRBJ1-1; V: TRBV12-3/TRBV12-4; DNA: TGTGCCAGCCAAAGGGGGGGGACGGGAGCTTTCTTT; CDR3: CASQRGGTGAFF
size: .; D: .; J: TRBJ1-6; V: TRBV4-3; DNA: TGCGCCAGCAGCCAATCAAGCTCCTATAATTTACCCCTCCACTTT; CDR3: CASSQSSSYNLPLHF
size: .; D: .; J: TRBJ2-1; V: TRBV6-6; DNA: TGTGCCAGCAGGTGGCAGGGGCGCAATGAGCAGTTCTTC; CDR3: CASRWQGRNEQFF
size: many; D: .; J: TRBJ1-4; V: TRBV4-1; DNA: TGCGCCAGCAGCCAAGGGAACAGGAGGAGCACCGAAAAACTGTTTTTT; CDR3: CASSQGNRRSTEKLFF
size: .; D: .; J: TRBJ1-1; V: TRBV20-1; DNA: TGCAGTGCTAGAGCCATTCCGAACACTGAAGCTTTCTTT; CDR3: CSARAIPNTEAFF
size: .; D: .; J: TRBJ1-5; V: TRBV19; DNA: TGTGCCAGTAGTATAATCCGGACAGCTCAGCCCCAGCATTTT; CDR3: CASSIIRTAQPQHF
size: .; D: .; J: TRBJ2-5; V: TRBV5-6; DNA: TGTGCCAGCAGCTGGTGGACAAGTGGAGAGACCCAGTACTTC; CDR3: CASSWWTSGETQYF
size: .; D: TRBD1; J: TRBJ2-7; V: TRBV20-1; DNA: TGCAGTGCTAGTCGGACAGGGTACGAGCAGTACTTC; CDR3: CSASRTGYEQYF
size: .; D: .; J: TRBJ2-5; V: TRBV12-5; DNA: TGTGCTAGTGGTTTGACCGAGACCCAGTACTTC; CDR3: CASGLTETQYF
size: .; D: TRBD1; J: TRBJ1-3; V: TRBV7-9; DNA: TGTGCCAGCAGCCCACAGGGGGTAGCTGGAAACACCATATATTTT; CDR3: CASSPQGVAGNTIYF
size: few; D: .; J: TRBJ1-1; V: TRBV20-1; DNA: TGCAGTGCCACTGGACAGCTAGGCACTGAAGCTTTCTTT; CDR3: CSATGQLGTEAFF
size: few; D: TRBD1; J: TRBJ1-2; V: TRBV25-1; DNA: TGTGCCAGTAGGGGACAGGACTGGGGCTACACCTTC; CDR3: CASRGQDWGYTF
size: many; D: TRBD1; J: TRBJ1-5; V: TRBV6-5; DNA: TGTGCCAGCAGAGCAGACAGGGGCCACAATCAGCCCCAGCATTTT; CDR3: CASRADRGHNQPQHF
size: .; D: .; J: TRBJ1-5; V: TRBV4-1; DNA: TGCGCCAGCAGCCAAGATTTCGGGATTCGTCAGCCCCAGCATTTT; CDR3: CASSQDFGIRQPQHF
size: .; D: .; J: TRBJ2-7; V: TRBV4-2; DNA: TGTGCCAGCAGCCATCAGATGGCGGGTGACTCCTACGAGCAGTACTTC; CDR3: CASSHQMAGDSYEQYF
size: few; D: TRBD2; J: TRBJ2-1; V: TRBV3-1; DNA: TGTGCCAGCAGCCAAGACAACCCATGGCGGGAGGGGGATCGGAACAATGAGCAGTTCTTC; CDR3: CASSQDNPWREGDRNNEQFF
size: .; D: .; J: TRBJ2-3; V: TRBV19; DNA: TGTGCCAGTAGTATCCAGGCCACAGATACGCAGTATTTT; CDR3: CASSIQATDTQYF
size: .; D: TRBD2; J: TRBJ2-1; V: TRBV7-9; DNA: TGTGCCAGCAGTGTAACTAGCGGGTTCTCCTACAATGAGCAGTTCTTC; CDR3: CASSVTSGFSYNEQFF
size: .; D: .; J: TRBJ2-1; V: TRBV29-1; DNA: TGCAGCGTTGGGGGCGGCACTTCCTACAATGAGCAGTTCTTC; CDR3: CSVGGGTSYNEQFF
size: .; D: .; J: TRBJ2-3; V: TRBV10-3; DNA: TGTGCCATCAGTGCGCGTGGAGGGTGGACAGATACGCAGTATTTT; CDR3: CAISARGGWTDTQYF
size: .; D: .; J: TRBJ1-4; V: TRBV7-2; DNA: TGTGCCAGCAGCTTATCCACAACTGGACAGTCGGGGGAAAAACTGTTTTTT; CDR3: CASSLSTTGQSGEKLFF
size: .; D: .; J: TRBJ1-1; V: TRBV12-3/TRBV12-4; DNA: TGTGCCAGCAGTTGGAGAATGGGAGCTGAAGCTTTCTTT; CDR3: CASSWRMGAEAFF
size: .; D: TRBD2; J: TRBJ2-3; V: TRBV5-1; DNA: TGCGCCAGCAGCCGGACTAGCGGGATAAGCACAGATACGCAGTATTTT; CDR3: CASSRTSGISTDTQYF
size: .; D: .; J: TRBJ2-3; V: TRBV20-1; DNA: TGCAGTGCTAGAGTAGCCCCTAGCACAGATACGCAGTATTTT; CDR3: CSARVAPSTDTQYF
size: .; D: .; J: TRBJ1-4; V: TRBV4-3; DNA: TGCGCCAGCGGCCCGCGGGGAAGGCCTGGTGAAAAACTGTTTTTT; CDR3: CASGPRGRPGEKLFF
size: .; D: .; J: TRBJ2-1; V: TRBV6-1; DNA: TGTGCCAGCAGTGGACGGGAGTGGTCCTACAATGAGCAGTTCTTC; CDR3: CASSGREWSYNEQFF
size: .; D: TRBD2; J: TRBJ2-3; V: TRBV10-3; DNA: TGTGCCATCAATCGGGGGACTAGCGATCGCACAGATACGCAGTATTTT; CDR3: CAINRGTSDRTDTQYF
size: few; D: .; J: TRBJ1-1; V: TRBV12-3/TRBV12-4; DNA: TGTGCCAGCAGTTTAATACGCCTCACTGAAGCTTTCTTT; CDR3: CASSLIRLTEAFF
size: .; D: .; J: TRBJ1-2; V: TRBV7-8; DNA: TGTGCCAGCAGCTCTATTGGGCCGTCTAACTATGGCTACACCTTC; CDR3: CASSSIGPSNYGYTF
size: .; D: .; J: TRBJ2-4; V: TRBV18; DNA: TGTGCCAGCTCACCACCGGCGGGTAGTCTAGCCAAAAACATTCAGTACTTC; CDR3: CASSPPAGSLAKNIQYF
size: .; D: .; J: TRBJ1-2; V: TRBV28; DNA: TGTGCCAGCAGCCCCAGAACCCCCTATGGCTACACCTTC; CDR3: CASSPRTPYGYTF
size: .; D: .; J: TRBJ2-1; V: TRBV2; DNA: TGTGCCAGCAGTGGACAGTTCGGTGAGCAGTTCTTC; CDR3: CASSGQFGEQFF
size: .; D: .; J: TRBJ2-3; V: TRBV9; DNA: TGTGCCAGCAGCGTTGACGGGAGCACAGATACGCAGTATTTT; CDR3: CASSVDGSTDTQYF
size: .; D: .; J: TRBJ2-2; V: TRBV20-1; DNA: TGCAGTGCTAGGGGCCAGAACACCGGGGAGCTGTTTTTT; CDR3: CSARGQNTGELFF
size: .; D: .; J: TRBJ1-2; V: TRBV10-3; DNA: TGTGCCATCAGGGGCAGAGCTTGGGGCTACACCTTC; CDR3: CAIRGRAWGYTF